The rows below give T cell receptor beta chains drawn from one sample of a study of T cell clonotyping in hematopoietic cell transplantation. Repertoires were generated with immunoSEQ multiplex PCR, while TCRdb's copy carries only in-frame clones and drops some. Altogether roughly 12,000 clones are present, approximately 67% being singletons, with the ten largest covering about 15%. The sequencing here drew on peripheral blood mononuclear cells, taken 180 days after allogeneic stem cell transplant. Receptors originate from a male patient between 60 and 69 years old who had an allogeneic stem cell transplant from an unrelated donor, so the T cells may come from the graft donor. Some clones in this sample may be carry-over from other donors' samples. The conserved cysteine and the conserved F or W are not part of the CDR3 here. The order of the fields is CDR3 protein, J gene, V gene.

CDR3 protein: ASSLQGIRTEAF
J gene: TRBJ1-1
V gene: TRBV5-4

CDR3 protein: ASVSNEQF
J gene: TRBJ2-1
V gene: TRBV6-1

CDR3 protein: ASSELAGGHTGELF
J gene: TRBJ2-2
V gene: TRBV6-1

CDR3 protein: ASSAEGDYLLGNEQF
J gene: TRBJ2-1
V gene: TRBV6-1

CDR3 protein: ASTSTGRGVYEQY
J gene: TRBJ2-7
V gene: TRBV28

CDR3 protein: ASRLPGQAHEQY
J gene: TRBJ2-7
V gene: TRBV28

CDR3 protein: AWDWNSPLH
J gene: TRBJ1-6
V gene: TRBV30

CDR3 protein: ASSGDRGVEKLF
J gene: TRBJ1-4
V gene: TRBV6-6

CDR3 protein: ASRPDRLPSYEQY
J gene: TRBJ2-7
V gene: TRBV5-6

CDR3 protein: ASSQDRSYQPQH
J gene: TRBJ1-5
V gene: TRBV6-5

CDR3 protein: ASSLGGIQPQH
J gene: TRBJ1-5
V gene: TRBV7-8

CDR3 protein: ASSLDIGLNTEAF
J gene: TRBJ1-1
V gene: TRBV7-2

CDR3 protein: ASSFGQTEAF
J gene: TRBJ1-1
V gene: TRBV6-5

CDR3 protein: ASSATGGYGYT
J gene: TRBJ1-2
V gene: TRBV2

CDR3 protein: ASSPGQDYGYT
J gene: TRBJ1-2
V gene: TRBV11-2

CDR3 protein: ASSLRPLAAEAF
J gene: TRBJ1-1
V gene: TRBV7-2

CDR3 protein: ASSVSLGGYT
J gene: TRBJ1-2
V gene: TRBV25-1

CDR3 protein: ASSEPGPGDTQY
J gene: TRBJ2-3
V gene: TRBV2

CDR3 protein: ASSQGQTYDTEAF
J gene: TRBJ1-1
V gene: TRBV4-1

CDR3 protein: ASSEADSWGYEQY
J gene: TRBJ2-7
V gene: TRBV6-1

CDR3 protein: SVGPEHEQY
J gene: TRBJ2-7
V gene: TRBV29-1

CDR3 protein: ASSSSTFSQKTQY
J gene: TRBJ2-5
V gene: TRBV28

CDR3 protein: AWESRQGGETQY
J gene: TRBJ2-5
V gene: TRBV30

CDR3 protein: ASTTLRKDRVLTGELF
J gene: TRBJ2-2
V gene: TRBV7-8

CDR3 protein: ASSRPDLSGNTIY
J gene: TRBJ1-3
V gene: TRBV4-3

CDR3 protein: ASSEGQRSNQPQH
J gene: TRBJ1-5
V gene: TRBV25-1

CDR3 protein: ASSYSSGAGANVLT
J gene: TRBJ2-6
V gene: TRBV6-5

CDR3 protein: ASSEGGTEAF
J gene: TRBJ1-1
V gene: TRBV11-2

CDR3 protein: AWRIVGRGNTEAF
J gene: TRBJ1-1
V gene: TRBV30

CDR3 protein: ASSLDRGQGRYEQY
J gene: .
V gene: TRBV5-1

CDR3 protein: ASSQGGDTEAF
J gene: TRBJ1-1
V gene: TRBV6-5

CDR3 protein: AWSGGLGGSPQH
J gene: TRBJ1-5
V gene: TRBV30

CDR3 protein: ASSYSTSGETQY
J gene: TRBJ2-5
V gene: TRBV6-5

CDR3 protein: ASAQPGQGPETQY
J gene: TRBJ2-5
V gene: TRBV6-6

CDR3 protein: ASRQTLASSYEQY
J gene: TRBJ2-7
V gene: TRBV2

CDR3 protein: ASSLQGAGVMNTEAF
J gene: TRBJ1-1
V gene: TRBV5-6

CDR3 protein: ASSLGVPSYNEQF
J gene: TRBJ2-1
V gene: TRBV19

CDR3 protein: ASSLGRHQPQH
J gene: TRBJ1-5
V gene: TRBV19

CDR3 protein: ASSYRSNTEAF
J gene: TRBJ1-1
V gene: TRBV27

CDR3 protein: ASSGWPSVSEETQY
J gene: TRBJ2-5
V gene: TRBV9

CDR3 protein: ASSLDSGQTNTEAF
J gene: TRBJ1-1
V gene: TRBV5-4

CDR3 protein: ASSPLAEHYEQY
J gene: TRBJ2-7
V gene: TRBV5-6

CDR3 protein: ASSTPARGTDEQY
J gene: TRBJ2-7
V gene: TRBV6-5

CDR3 protein: AWMPGRTEAF
J gene: TRBJ1-1
V gene: TRBV30

CDR3 protein: ASSDAGTAEQY
J gene: TRBJ2-7
V gene: TRBV25-1

CDR3 protein: ASSPTSGQETQY
J gene: TRBJ2-5
V gene: TRBV28

CDR3 protein: ASSARGGELF
J gene: TRBJ2-2
V gene: TRBV9